The entry that follows covers one T cell receptor (beta chain) sequence. Its specific antigen is unknown. Base qualities are not provided; no much larger clone lies one nucleotide away. These data originate in a study of CD8 T cells in Susac syndrome (dated by TCRdb to the late 2010s). Background for the entire study: Of the Susac syndrome patients who were sequenced, under ten were in clinical remission while more than five had clinically active disease. At the time of blood withdrawal, Susac syndrome patients were either therapy-naive, taking corticosteroids (with some also receiving IVIg), or on IVIg alone. The study used repertoire sequencing to test whether antigen drove CD8+ T cell activation and differentiation in Susac syndrome. Study-wide findings and limitations: The CD4+ T cell repertoire of patients with Susac syndrome showed no detectable clonal expansion. The number of individuals in the TCR sequencing and HLA analysis was recognized as being relatively small.

There are 12 amino acids in the CDR3, from cysteine to phenylalanine inclusive. Left in the record is the CDR3 DNA by itself, 36 bases read in frame from the first base. The germline V gene supplies CDR1 SGHTA and CDR2 FQGNSA. A distance of 12 bases separates the germline ends of V and J, which lose 5 bases and 7 bases respectively. RNA was extracted with the RNeasy kit and about 0.5 to 1 ug was reverse transcribed using random hexamers. The immunoSEQ multiplex PCR assay, covering 54 Vbeta and 13 Jbeta segments, was used to amplify TCR beta CDR3 regions. PCR amplification bias was corrected by using a synthetic template baseline for primer optimization and computational correction. The paper's data handling went like this. Reads were annotated to V, D and J genes per IMGT and analyzed with immunoSEQ Analyzer, keeping only productive sequences. To calculate clonality, Shannon entropy was normalized by log2 of the number of productive unique sequences and then subtracted from one. For each patient and control, public and private clones were evaluated within the 100 most prevalent clones. Clones were defined as Susac-specific if absent from the healthy and MS cohorts, from under 1,200 published viral clones and from other ImmuneACCESS disease sequences. In-frame beta chains were kept once TCRdb had trimmed the public reads at Q25 with fastp and called clones with MiXCR. For every CDR3 protein sequence, its rows merge into one entry that carries the most common genes and DNA. In this record, the V and J calls reflect TCRdb's handling and not the investigators' own analysis. Within this sample are 210,000 or so distinct CDR3 sequences, with around 93% of them counted one time only. The top ten constitute 0.15% of the sample.

Peripheral blood CD8+ and CD4+ T cells from healthy donors, Susac syndrome patients and multiple sclerosis patients were profiled using high-throughput TCR beta sequencing. The Susac syndrome patients fulfilled recently defined diagnostic criteria for definite or probable disease. CD8+ TEMRA cells were enriched by FACS, while bulk CD8+ and CD4+ T cells were purified by magnetic negative isolation. Blood was drawn into EDTA tubes, processed within 24 hours, and PBMCs were isolated by density gradient centrifugation. PBMCs intended for TCR sequencing were frozen in liquid nitrogen and were later thawed in a 37 degrees C water bath. The sorted or isolated CD4+, CD8+ and CD8+ TEMRA cells reached a purity of at least 90%.

Recombination connected TRBV7-2 to TRBJ2-7; the D gene is unclear. The sample taken for sequencing was CD4+ T cells from PBMCs. The sequence came from a human donor with Susac syndrome. The CDR3 sequence is CASSPSTQEQYF. The bases read TGTGCCAGCAGCCCGTCGACCCAGGAGCAGTACTTC.